The sequence of this T cell receptor beta chain was determined in a study of T cells after posttransplantation cyclophosphamide. Overall study results and limits: Blood and skin or GI T cell repertoires showed limited TRB overlap. Donor-recipient repertoire similarity was low at 1-2 months, rising over year one. TRB clonality was highly associated with recipient CMV seropositivity and reactivation.

About this clone itself: Its antigen is not identified.

This table comes from immunoSEQ multiplex PCR, and its TCRdb copy is limited to in-frame clones, with some not included. The sample has tens of thousands of clones, 93% seen once. The CDR3 length is 15 residues. In germline, CDR1 is ENHRY, CDR2 SYGVKD. Between the trimmed V and J ends, which lost 8 bases and 6 bases, there was a span of 23 bases. The TCR sequence derives from a woman aged 25-40 years in good health and a related stem cell transplant donor. The chain is built from TRBV10-3 and TRBJ2-7; D is perhaps TRBD1 (6 bases). Sequencing input: PBMCs. The CDR3 nucleotides read TGTGCCATCTCGCCGAGACAGGTCGGGGTGGGCGAGCAGTACTTC. This translates into CAISPRQVGVGEQYF.